This paragraph covers one T cell receptor (beta chain) sequence. Original data processing: Nucleated cell number was recorded as an estimate derived from reference gene primer amplification. Repertoires were generated with immunoSEQ multiplex PCR, while TCRdb's copy carries only in-frame clones and drops some. V, J and clone size reflect that table, while D and trimming were determined from the DNA. This sample has approximately 120,000 clones, with roughly 90% found just once. The sample belongs to a study of blood T cell repertoires in COVID-19. Turning to the study itself: There were acute and convalescent COVID-19 samples, and they came from the United States, Italy and Spain. PBMCs, B-cell-depleted T cells, or T cells were the source of the cDNA or gDNA that made up the material.

This receptor was identified in a man aged 45-65 years with acute or convalescent COVID-19. The sequencing input was peripheral blood.

As DNA, the CDR3 is TGTGCCAGCAGTTACCAAGGACAGGGTAACTATGGCTACACCTTC. Translation gives CASSYQGQGNYGYTF. V usage is TRBV6-5 and J usage is TRBJ1-2; TRBD1 agrees at 8 bases. The CDR3 runs to 15 residues. Germline trimming cut 2 bases from V and 1 base from J; bases unmatched to any gene: 3. Germline CDR1 and CDR2: MNHEY and SVGAGI.